The TCR beta chain under discussion was sequenced for a study of cytomegalovirus exposure and HLA in healthy donors. On this clone itself: Antigen unknown.

General observations from the study: One cluster of highly shared sequence variants probably arose as a sequencing artifact.

The PCR ran on 60 Vbeta and 13 Jbeta primers. TCRdb's copy holds only in-frame clones and misses some; the assay was immunoSEQ multiplex PCR. The sample includes some 140,000 clones, around 68% of them seen just once. V lost 7 bases and J lost 4; bases outside the gene matches: 6. Germline V gives CDR1 SQVTM, CDR2 ANQGSEA. The CDR3 extends over 13 amino acids. The chain is built from TRBV29-1 and TRBJ2-1, with 8 positions matching TRBD2. Sequenced material: PBMCs. The sequence came from a man aged 25-45 years in good health and CMV-seronegative. The CDR3: CSGTSGSYNEQFF. CDR3 DNA sequence: TGCAGCGGAACTAGCGGTTCTTACAATGAGCAGTTCTTC.